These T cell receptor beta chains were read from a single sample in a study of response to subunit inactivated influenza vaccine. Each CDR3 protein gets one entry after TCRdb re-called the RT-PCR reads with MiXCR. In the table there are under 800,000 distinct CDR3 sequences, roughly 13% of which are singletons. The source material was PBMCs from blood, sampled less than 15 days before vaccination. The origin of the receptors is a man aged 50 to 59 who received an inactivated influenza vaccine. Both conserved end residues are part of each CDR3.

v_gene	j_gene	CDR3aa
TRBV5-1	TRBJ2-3	CASKPTGTDTQYF
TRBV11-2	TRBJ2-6	CASSYFRDALSGANVLTF
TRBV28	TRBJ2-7	CASSFLPLGGSYEQYF
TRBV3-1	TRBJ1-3	CASSQGVIGPGNTIYF
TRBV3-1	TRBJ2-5	CASSRRGGRAPETQYF
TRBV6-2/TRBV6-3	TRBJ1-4	CASSYSPSAEKLFF
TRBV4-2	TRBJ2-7	CASSQDTAGSYEQYF
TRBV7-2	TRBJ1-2	CALERDYGYTF
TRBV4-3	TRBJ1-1	CASSQEAARNTEAFF
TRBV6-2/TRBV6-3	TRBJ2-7	CASSYVLFYEQYF
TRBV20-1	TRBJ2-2	CSAWRGQGDPGELFF
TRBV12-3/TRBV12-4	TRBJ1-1	CASSWQGMNTEAFF
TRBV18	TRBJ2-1	CASSQDRGDYNEQFF
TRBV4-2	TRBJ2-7	CASSHLIAGVGYEQYF
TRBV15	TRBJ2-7	CATSRAGMEHEQYF